Listed below are T cell receptor beta chains from one sample, sequenced in a study of PD-1 blockade in mismatch repair-deficient tumors. Generated by immunoSEQ multiplex PCR, the TCRdb table keeps only in-frame clones and is missing some. The table includes about 24,000 clones, 75% to 85% detected once. Source: peripheral blood, taken 12 weeks after starting pembrolizumab. The receptors were gathered from an adult with mismatch repair-deficient cancer. The CDR3 runs from the conserved cysteine through the conserved F or W. D genes are given only for firm matches. Size is stated for part of the rows, as once, few or many counts, or as a class when the clone is expanded.

abundance	v_gene	len	d_gene	j_gene	CDR3nt	CDR3aa
NA	TRBV5-6	14	NA	TRBJ1-1	TGTGCCAGCAGCAATGGATACAGGGCGACTGAAGCTTTCTTT	CASSNGYRATEAFF
NA	TRBV30	12	TRBD1	TRBJ1-2	TGTGCCTGGGACAGGGTAGGAGCTGGCTACACCTTC	CAWDRVGAGYTF
NA	TRBV2	17	NA	TRBJ2-6	TGTGCCAGCAGTAACAGGGATAATCTCTCTGGGGCCAACGTCCTGACTTTC	CASSNRDNLSGANVLTF
NA	TRBV19	15	TRBD1	TRBJ2-3	TGTGCCAGTAGAACCGGACAGGGGAGGACAGATACGCAGTATTTT	CASRTGQGRTDTQYF
few	TRBV5-6	12	NA	TRBJ2-7	TGTGCCAGCAGCTTCGGCAACTACGAGCAGTACTTC	CASSFGNYEQYF
NA	TRBV30	15	TRBD1	TRBJ1-2	TGTGCCTGGGGGGCCCGGGGACAGGGGGTCTATGGCTACACCTTC	CAWGARGQGVYGYTF
NA	TRBV28	12	TRBD2	TRBJ2-5	TGTGCCAGCAGACTAGCGGGGGAGACCCAGTACTTC	CASRLAGETQYF
NA	TRBV12-5	16	NA	TRBJ2-7	TGTGCTAGTGGTTTGACCCCCCCAAGTGACTGGTCTCGAGCGTACTTC	CASGLTPPSDWSRAYF
NA	TRBV19	13	NA	TRBJ2-7	TGTGCCAGTAGTATGTGGGGAAACGGCGAGCAGTACTTC	CASSMWGNGEQYF
NA	TRBV4-3	15	TRBD1	TRBJ2-6	TGCGCCAGCAGCCAAGAGACAGGGGGGGCCAACGTCCTGACTTTC	CASSQETGGANVLTF